The entry that follows covers one TCR beta chain sequence. Its antigen is not known. Repertoires were generated with immunoSEQ multiplex PCR, while TCRdb's copy carries only in-frame clones and drops some. The sample includes a few hundred thousand clones, around 86% of them seen just once. Treatment here: about 20 received Ad26.COV2.S at low or high dose, single or two shots; about 5 received placebo; per-sample allocation not given. All samples were drawn on day 63, counting from the first vaccine or placebo injection. The sample comes from a study of Ad26.COV2.S vaccination and SARS-CoV-2 variants. Study-level points and caveats: Greater spike-specific TCR breadth was seen in vaccine recipients than in placebo recipients.

V lost 4 bases and J lost 2, with 16 bases in between. The CDR3 covers 16 residues. Germline-derived CDR1 and CDR2 are SGHKS and YYEKEE (reference sequence). The chain joins TRBV5-5 to TRBJ2-1; TRBD2 might be the D (7 bases). Sample: peripheral blood, taken in a trial of Ad26.COV2.S vaccine versus placebo. The sequence derives from a person between 18 and 65 years old who received the Ad26.COV2.S COVID-19 vaccine or a placebo. CDR3 bases: TGTGCCAGCAGCCCACCCACAGGGAGGGCCTACAATGAGCAGTTCTTC. This gives the protein CASSPPTGRAYNEQFF.